The 19 T cell receptor beta chains in this list originate from one sample, sequenced in a study of cytomegalovirus exposure and HLA in healthy donors. In the PCR, 60 Vbeta and 13 Jbeta primers were used. The table came from immunoSEQ multiplex PCR; TCRdb's copy has only in-frame clones and leaves some out. This table has 160,000 or so clones, 81% appearing once. Sequenced material: PBMCs. The receptors stem from a man between 45 and 60 years old in good health and CMV-seropositive.

The chain has TRBV6-5 and TRBJ1-5, with D tentatively TRBD1 (5 bases). V was cut by 5 bases and J by 0 bases, with 11 bases left in between. Germline V gene lookup returns CDR1 MNHEY and CDR2 SVGAGI. The CDR3 is 15 amino acids. DNA of the CDR3: TGTGCCAGCAGTGCCGACAGATTTAGCAATCAGCCCCAGCATTTT. It yields the protein CASSADRFSNQPQHF.

This sequence joins TRBV5-6 and TRBJ1-6; 7 positions agree with TRBD1. The V gene end was trimmed by 5 bases and the J gene end by 6 bases; junction bases not matched to a gene: 8. Per germline, CDR1 SGHDT and CDR2 YYEEEE. This CDR3 is built from 15 residues. CDR3 amino acids: CASRPGQLSNSPLHF. In DNA form, the CDR3 reads TGTGCCAGCAGGCCGGGACAGCTAAGTAATTCACCCCTCCACTTT.

This clone was seen only a few times. The rearrangement joins TRBV14 to TRBJ2-7; 9 nucleotides line up with TRBD1. The CDR3 is 15 residues long. Trimming at V came to 0 bases and at J to 5 bases, leaving 5 bases not matched to a gene. Germline lookup yields CDR1 SGHDN and CDR2 FVKESK. The CDR3 sequence: CASSQDDRGWDEQYF. The CDR3 DNA reads TGTGCCAGCAGCCAAGACGACAGGGGGTGGGACGAGCAGTACTTC.

The chain's CDR3 is CASSPDRGDEQFF. The CDR3 bases are TGTGCCAGCTCACCCGACAGGGGCGATGAGCAGTTCTTC. The genes are TRBV18 and TRBJ2-1, with TRBD1 matching over 8 bases. J gave up 8 bases and V 3 bases, and 3 bases lay outside the gene matches. This CDR3 comprises 13 residues. CDR1 is KGHSH, CDR2 LQKENI, per germline. The entire variable domain, with the rest obtained from reference TRBV18 and TRBJ2-1, is as follows: NAGVMQNPRHLVRRRGQEARLRCSPMKGHSHVYWYRQLPEEGLKFMVYLQKENIIDESGMPKERFSAEFPKEGPSILRIQQVVRGDSAAYFCASSPDRGDEQFFGPGTRLTVL.

The J gene is TRBJ2-3, the V gene TRBV7-2; D possibly corresponds to TRBD1 (5 bases). The ends were cut back, 6 bases at V and 6 bases at J, with 13 bases in the middle. The germline gives CDR1 SGHTA, CDR2 FQGNSA. CDR3 length: 13 amino acids. CDR3 sequence reads: CASSRGGRDTQYF. CDR3 nucleotide sequence: TGTGCCAGCAGTAGGGGCGGCAGGGATACGCAGTATTTT.

The genes are TRBV9 and TRBJ2-7, with TRBD2 matching over 7 bases. The CDR3 has 15 amino acids. The germline gives CDR1 SGDLS, CDR2 YYNGEE. V shed 0 bases, J shed 3 bases, and the junction held 6 bases outside the gene matches. CDR3 sequence reads: CASSVGGGTNYEQYF. CDR3 nucleotide sequence: TGTGCCAGCAGCGTAGGGGGGGGGACTAACTACGAGCAGTACTTC.

The V and J genes are TRBV30 and TRBJ1-4; possible D gene TRBD1, 6 bases. Per germline, CDR1 GTSNPN and CDR2 SVGIG (reference sequence). The CDR3 extends over 15 amino acids. V gave up 2 bases and J gave up 7 bases, with 17 bases separating them. Here the CDR3 DNA reads TGTGCCTGGAGTACCCACCGGGACAACATTGAAAAACTGTTTTTT. Encoded protein: CAWSTHRDNIEKLFF. Complete variable domain (other parts from reference TRBV30 and TRBJ1-4): SQTIHQWPATLVQPVGSPLSLECTVEGTSNPNLYWYRQAAGRGLQLLFYSVGIGQISSEVPQNLSASRPQDRQFILSSKKLLLSDSGFYLCAWSTHRDNIEKLFFGSGTQLSVL.

V gene TRBV5-1 combines with J gene TRBJ1-1, with 8 bases matching TRBD1. This CDR3 is built from 15 residues. V gave up 4 bases and J gave up 5 bases; unmatched junction bases: 10. The V gene's germline CDR1 is SGHRS and CDR2 YFSETQ. The CDR3 protein is CASSAGQGLKTEAFF. CDR3 in DNA: TGCGCCAGCAGCGCAGGACAGGGATTAAAGACTGAAGCTTTCTTT. Looking up the rest from reference TRBV5-1 and TRBJ1-1 gives the full variable domain: KAGVTQTPRYLIKTRGQQVTLSCSPISGHRSVSWYQQTPGQGLQFLFEYFSETQRNKGNFPGRFSGRQFSNSRSEMNVSTLELGDSALYLCASSAGQGLKTEAFFGQGTRLTVV.

The chain recombines TRBV14 with TRBJ2-5, with a weak D call TRBD2 (5 bases). The germline V gene has CDR1 SGHDN and CDR2 FVKESK. V shed 0 bases and J shed 4 bases, with 12 bases lying between them. The CDR3 spans 15 residues. The CDR3: CASSQEDFRGETQYF. The CDR3 DNA reads TGTGCCAGCAGCCAAGAGGACTTCCGAGGAGAGACCCAGTACTTC. Complete variable domain (other parts from reference TRBV14 and TRBJ2-5): EAGVTQFPSHSVIEKGQTVTLRCDPISGHDNLYWYRRVMGKEIKFLLHFVKESKQDESGMPNNRFLAERTGGTYSTLKVQPAELEDSGVYFCASSQEDFRGETQYFGPGTRLLVL.

The J gene is TRBJ2-5, the V gene TRBV18, with a tentative D call TRBD2 (6 bases). Germline lookup yields CDR1 KGHSH and CDR2 LQKENI. This CDR3 comprises 14 residues. V gave up 7 bases and J gave up 5 bases, with 17 bases separating them. DNA of the CDR3: TGTGCCAGCTTGAGAAGCGGGTTCAAGGAGACCCAGTACTTC. This codes for CASLRSGFKETQYF.

This chain joins TRBV5-1 and TRBJ1-3, with D hard to call. This CDR3 contains 14 residues. Looked up from germline, CDR1 is SGHRS and CDR2 is YFSETQ. Trimming took 0 bases from V and 8 from J, leaving 12 bases between them. The chain's CDR3 is CASSLAAGRDTIYF. The CDR3 DNA reads as TGCGCCAGCAGCTTGGCAGCGGGCCGGGACACCATATATTTT.

This chain links TRBV5-1 with TRBJ2-3, with D tentatively TRBD1 (6 bases). CDR1 is SGHRS, CDR2 YFSETQ, per germline. Trimming removed 5 bases from V and 3 bases from J, with 13 bases in between. The CDR3 is 14 amino acids. The DNA of the CDR3 is TGCGCCAGCAGACCACAGGGATTTACAGATACGCAGTATTTT. Residues: CASRPQGFTDTQYF. The whole variable domain, filled in from reference TRBV5-1 and TRBJ2-3, reads KAGVTQTPRYLIKTRGQQVTLSCSPISGHRSVSWYQQTPGQGLQFLFEYFSETQRNKGNFPGRFSGRQFSNSRSEMNVSTLELGDSALYLCASRPQGFTDTQYFGPGTRLTVL.

The chain uses TRBV11-2 and TRBJ1-2, with 8 bases matching TRBD1. The V gene's germline CDR1 is SGHAT and CDR2 FQNNGV. V shed 4 bases, J shed 4 bases, and the junction held 8 bases outside the gene matches. The CDR3 is made up of 15 amino acids. The CDR3 spells CASSSPLTGAYGYTF. The CDR3 coding sequence is TGTGCCAGCAGCTCCCCCCTGACAGGGGCCTATGGCTACACCTTC.

The sample holds a few counts of this clone. The CDR3 protein is CASSPDLGGAYEQYF. The CDR3 DNA follows: TGTGCCAGTAGCCCGGACCTGGGGGGGGCCTACGAGCAGTACTTC. The V gene is TRBV19, the J gene TRBJ2-7, with 7 bases that match TRBD2. The CDR3 is made up of 15 amino acids. Germline V gene lookup returns CDR1 LNHDA and CDR2 SQIVND (reference sequence). With V trimmed by 6 bases and J by 2 bases, 10 bases remained unmatched.

The chain uses TRBV27 and TRBJ2-3, with a tentative D call TRBD2 (5 bases). CDR1 is MNHEY, CDR2 SMNVEV, per germline (reference sequence). The CDR3 length is 15 residues. V dropped 6 bases and J dropped 5 bases, with 18 bases sitting between them. The CDR3 loop reads CASSQPAGEGDTQYF. DNA of the CDR3: TGTGCCAGCAGCCAACCGGCGGGCGAGGGAGATACGCAGTATTTT.

The chain carries TRBV6-6 and TRBJ2-7; TRBD2 matches at 9 bases. Looked up from germline, CDR1 is MNHNY and CDR2 is SVGAGI (reference sequence). The CDR3 totals 15 residues. Trimming at V came to 6 bases and at J to 0 bases, leaving 6 bases not matched to a gene. CDR3 sequence: CASSLRGLASYEQYF. The CDR3 nucleotides are TGTGCCAGCAGCCTCAGGGGACTAGCCTCCTACGAGCAGTACTTC.

This clone was seen a few times. The chain employs TRBV7-2 and TRBJ1-2; 7 bases agree with TRBD1. The CDR3 runs 16 residues. The J segment lost 2 bases and the V segment lost 1 base, leaving 7 bases of the junction unmatched. Looked up from germline, CDR1 is SGHTA and CDR2 is FQGNSA. CDR3 protein: CASSLGTGDYNYGYTF. The CDR3 DNA sequence: TGTGCCAGCAGCTTAGGGACAGGTGATTACAACTATGGCTACACCTTC.

This chain links TRBV28 with TRBJ2-3, with D tentatively TRBD2 (6 bases). This CDR3 spans 15 amino acids. Trimming cost V 6 bases and J 2 bases, with 15 bases left between them. The germline V gene has CDR1 MDHEN and CDR2 SYDVKM. The CDR3 sequence is CASSSPGTYTDTQYF. As DNA, the CDR3 is TGTGCCAGCAGCTCCCCCGGGACTTACACAGATACGCAGTATTTT.

J is TRBJ2-1 and V is TRBV4-2, with 9 bases lining up with TRBD1. This CDR3 region has 14 residues. With 2 bases clipped from V and 9 bases from J, the junction kept 5 bases outside the gene matches. In germline, CDR1 is LGHNA, CDR2 YNFKEQ. CDR3 in amino acids: CASSQRGTGSEQFF. As DNA, the CDR3 is TGTGCCAGCAGCCAACGTGGGACAGGGTCTGAGCAGTTCTTC.